The clone carrying this T cell receptor beta chain turned up a few times. Extraction of PBMCs used around 9.6 ml of fresh peripheral blood. This entry comes from a study of T cells in Graves' hyperthyroidism and ophthalmopathy. V was pared by 3 bases and J by 8 bases, with 9 bases of the junction left unmatched. Germline CDR1 LGHDT, CDR2 YNNKEL (reference sequence). This CDR3 has 14 residues. Amplified TCR beta CDR3 regions came from RNA transcripts. During a first-round RT-PCR of the TCR CDR3, the HTBI primer set was used. Using its own MiXCR run on the multiplex PCR reads, TCRdb lists one record per CDR3 protein. The sample comprises approximately 690,000 distinct CDR3 sequences, roughly 20% of which are singletons, and more than 30% rests with the top ten.

The sequencing input was blood. The receptor was derived from a man aged 25-45 years with Graves' ophthalmopathy. This chain connects TRBV3-1 to TRBJ2-5, with 7 bases aligning to TRBD2. The CDR3 DNA sequence: TGTGCCAGCAGCCAGGCGGGAGCCCTCAGTACCCAGTACTTC. Amino acid sequence: CASSQAGALSTQYF.